This note documents a single T cell receptor beta chain sequence. Its antigen is unidentified. Data came from immunoSEQ multiplex PCR; TCRdb stores just in-frame clones and leaves some out. Of approximately 100,000 clones detected, roughly 86% appear once; the ten largest clones hold over 3%. The sample is drawn from a study of T cell responses to AZD1222 COVID-19 vaccine. Study results and caveats: No repertoire was sampled before or during the peak T cell response, only after it.

The sequences come from peripheral blood, collected 28 days after the second dose of the MenACWY control vaccine. The source of this sequence is an adult who received the MenACWY meningococcal vaccine as a control.

The DNA of the CDR3 is TGTGCCAGCAGCCCTTTTCCTCTCGAGCTGTTTTTT. Encoded protein: CASSPFPLELFF. The chain recombines TRBV7-9 with TRBJ2-2; D remains unclear. The CDR3 extends over 12 amino acids. The germline gives CDR1 SEHNR, CDR2 FQNEAQ (reference sequence). V was clipped by 5 bases and J by 11 bases, with 12 bases between them. Supplemented by reference TRBV7-9 and TRBJ2-2, the full variable domain reads DTGVSQNPRHKITKRGQNVTFRCDPISEHNRLYWYRQTLGQGPEFLTYFQNEAQLEKSRLLSDRFSAERPKGSFSTLEIQRTEQGDSAMYLCASSPFPLELFFGEGSRLTVL.